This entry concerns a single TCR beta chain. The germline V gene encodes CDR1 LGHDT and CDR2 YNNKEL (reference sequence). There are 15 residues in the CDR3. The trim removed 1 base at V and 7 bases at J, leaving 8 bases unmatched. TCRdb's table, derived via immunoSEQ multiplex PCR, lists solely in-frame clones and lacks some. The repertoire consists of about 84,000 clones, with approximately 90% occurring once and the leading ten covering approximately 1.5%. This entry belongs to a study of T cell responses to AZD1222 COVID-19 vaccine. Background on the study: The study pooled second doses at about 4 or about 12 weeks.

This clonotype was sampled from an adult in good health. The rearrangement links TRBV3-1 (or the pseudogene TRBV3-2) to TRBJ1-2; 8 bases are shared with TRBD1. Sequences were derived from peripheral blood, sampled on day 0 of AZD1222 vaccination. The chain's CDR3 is CASSQAGTGYVGYTF. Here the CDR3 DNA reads TGTGCCAGCAGCCAAGCCGGGACAGGTTATGTTGGCTACACCTTC.